A single sample is the source of the 11 T cell receptor beta chains below, sequenced in a study of response to subunit inactivated influenza vaccine. One entry per CDR3 protein results from TCRdb running MiXCR on the RT-PCR reads. The sample contains 590,000 or so distinct CDR3 sequences, about 14% of which appear only once. This specimen was PBMCs from blood, taken roughly 2 weeks before vaccination. These receptors came from a man between 45 and 60 years old who received an inactivated influenza vaccine.

This clonotype was seen only a few times. This rearrangement joins TRBV6-2 or TRBV6-3 to TRBJ1-6, with D perhaps matching TRBD1 (6 bases). V shed 0 bases and J shed 7 bases, with 10 bases lying between them. The CDR3 has 15 amino acids. Germline CDR1 reads MNHEY; CDR2 reads SVGEGT. In DNA form, the CDR3 reads TGTGCCAGCAGTTACTCCTGGACAGAAAATTCACCCCTCCACTTT. It specifies CASSYSWTENSPLHF.

This clonotype was counted between two and nine times. The chain uses TRBV28 and TRBJ2-3; 15 nucleotides align to TRBD2. Losses at the gene ends were 2 bases for V and 6 bases for J; bases not matched to a gene: 6. CDR3 length: 17 amino acids. Germline assignment: CDR1 MDHEN and CDR2 SYDVKM. The CDR3 reads CASSLGGLAGGADTQYF. In DNA, the CDR3 is TGTGCCAGCAGTTTAGGCGGACTAGCGGGAGGGGCGGATACGCAGTATTTT.

This clonotype was picked up a small number of times. The chain carries TRBV15 and TRBJ2-1; D is tentatively TRBD1 or TRBD2 (5 bases each). Per the germline V gene, CDR1 is LNHNV and CDR2 is YYDKDF (reference sequence). The CDR3 is 16 amino acids. V dropped 6 bases and J dropped 0 bases, with 15 bases sitting between them. This CDR3 reads CATRVSGGGSYNEQFF. In DNA form, the CDR3 reads TGTGCCACCAGGGTTTCGGGTGGGGGCTCCTACAATGAGCAGTTCTTC.

This clonotype was seen a few times. The CDR3 spells CASSRARTSGTFLHEQYF. The CDR3 DNA is TGTGCCAGCAGCCGTGCAAGGACTAGCGGGACGTTTCTCCACGAGCAGTACTTC. The V gene is TRBV3-1, the J gene TRBJ2-7; 12 bases line up with TRBD2. The CDR3 is made up of 18 amino acids. Germline CDR1 LGHDT, CDR2 YNNKEL (reference sequence). The V and J ends lost 4 bases and 5 bases, in that order; junction bases with no gene match: 15.

The chain has TRBV6-1 and TRBJ2-6; D is tentatively TRBD1 or TRBD2 (5 bases each). The germline V gene has CDR1 MNHNS and CDR2 SASEGT. There are 16 residues in the CDR3. V gave up 3 bases and J gave up 2 bases, with 11 bases separating them. The CDR3 region has the DNA TGTGCCAGCAGTGAGGGGACCCCCCCTGGGGCCAACGTCCTGACTTTC. Translated: CASSEGTPPGANVLTF.

This rearrangement joins TRBV28 to TRBJ2-1, with 13 bases that match TRBD2. V trimming: 2 bases; J trimming: 12 bases; junction bases outside the gene matches: 13. The CDR3 is made up of 17 amino acids. Germline loops: CDR1 MDHEN, CDR2 SYDVKM. The DNA for the CDR3 is TGTGCCAGCAGTTTACCGCCGGGACTAGCGGGACTCCGATTGCAGTTCTTC. This sequence encodes CASSLPPGLAGLRLQFF.

This clonotype was observed a few times. The chain joins TRBV7-9 to TRBJ2-2, with 9 bases fitting TRBD1. CDR3 length equals 15 residues. Germline V CDR1 and CDR2: SEHNR, FQNEAQ (reference sequence). After removal of 4 bases from V and 6 bases from J, the junction contained 6 bases not matched to a gene. CDR3: CASSSDRGLPGELFF. CDR3 coding DNA: TGTGCCAGCAGCTCGGACAGGGGCCTTCCCGGGGAGCTGTTTTTT.

The chain combines TRBV19 with TRBJ1-1; TRBD1 agrees at 8 bases. V was pared by 4 bases and J by 1 base, with 8 bases of the junction left unmatched. This CDR3 has 16 amino acids. Germline V CDR1 and CDR2: LNHDA, SQIVND (reference sequence). The CDR3 coding sequence is TGTGCCAGTAGTACGCCCAGGGGGCTCGGGAACACTGAAGCTTTCTTT. Its protein product is CASSTPRGLGNTEAFF.

V gene TRBV18 combines with J gene TRBJ2-5; D gene unclear. Germline loops: CDR1 KGHSH, CDR2 LQKENI. The CDR3 is 15 amino acids. Trimming stripped 2 bases from V and 5 bases from J, with 15 bases between. The CDR3 DNA reads as TGTGCCAGCTCACCAACCATCTCTCCCGGGGAGACCCAGTACTTC. This codes for CASSPTISPGETQYF.

This chain joins TRBV7-9 and TRBJ2-3, with TRBD2 as a possible D gene (5 bases). V was cut by 8 bases and J by 6 bases, with 12 bases left in between. CDR1 SEHNR and CDR2 FQNEAQ come from the germline V gene (reference sequence). The CDR3 runs to 12 residues. This CDR3 reads CASAAPGDTQYF. The CDR3 nucleotides read TGTGCCAGCGCAGCCCCGGGGGATACGCAGTATTTT. The full variable domain, with the rest looked up from reference TRBV7-9 and TRBJ2-3, is DTGVSQNPRHKITKRGQNVTFRCDPISEHNRLYWYRQTLGQGPEFLTYFQNEAQLEKSRLLSDRFSAERPKGSFSTLEIQRTEQGDSAMYLCASAAPGDTQYFGPGTRLTVL.

The chain links TRBV28 to TRBJ1-4; 8 nucleotides align to TRBD1. With V trimmed by 5 bases and J by 3 bases, 8 bases remained unmatched. CDR3 size: 16 residues. CDR1 and CDR2 (germline): MDHEN, SYDVKM. The DNA for the CDR3 is TGTGCCAGCAGTGACAGGGGAGGTTTCGCTAATGAAAAACTGTTTTTT. Encoded protein: CASSDRGGFANEKLFF.